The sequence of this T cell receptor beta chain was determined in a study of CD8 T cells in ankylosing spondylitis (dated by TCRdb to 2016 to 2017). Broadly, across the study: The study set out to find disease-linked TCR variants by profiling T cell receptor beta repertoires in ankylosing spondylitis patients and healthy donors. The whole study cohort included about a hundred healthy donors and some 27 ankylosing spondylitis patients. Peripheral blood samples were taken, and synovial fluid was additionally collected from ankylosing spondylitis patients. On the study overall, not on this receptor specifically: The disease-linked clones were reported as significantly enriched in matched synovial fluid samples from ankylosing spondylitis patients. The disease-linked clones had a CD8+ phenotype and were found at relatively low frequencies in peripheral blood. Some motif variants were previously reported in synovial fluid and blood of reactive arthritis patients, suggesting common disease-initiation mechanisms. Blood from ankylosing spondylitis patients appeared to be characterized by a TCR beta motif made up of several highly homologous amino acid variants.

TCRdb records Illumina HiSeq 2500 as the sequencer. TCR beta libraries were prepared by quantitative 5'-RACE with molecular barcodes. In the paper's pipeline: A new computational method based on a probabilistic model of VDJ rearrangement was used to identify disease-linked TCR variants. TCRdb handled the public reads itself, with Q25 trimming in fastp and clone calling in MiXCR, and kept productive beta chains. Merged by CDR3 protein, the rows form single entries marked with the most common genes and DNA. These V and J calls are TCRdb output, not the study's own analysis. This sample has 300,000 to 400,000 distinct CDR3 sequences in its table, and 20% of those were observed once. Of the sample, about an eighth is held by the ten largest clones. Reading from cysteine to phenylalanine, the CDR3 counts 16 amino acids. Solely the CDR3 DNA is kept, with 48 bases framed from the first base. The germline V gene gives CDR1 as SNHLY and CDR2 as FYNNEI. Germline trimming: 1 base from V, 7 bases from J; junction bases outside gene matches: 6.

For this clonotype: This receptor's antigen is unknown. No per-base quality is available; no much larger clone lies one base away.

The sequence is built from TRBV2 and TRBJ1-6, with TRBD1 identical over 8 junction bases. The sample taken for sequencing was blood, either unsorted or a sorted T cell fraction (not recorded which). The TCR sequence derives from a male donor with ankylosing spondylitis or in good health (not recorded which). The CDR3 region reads CASSEVAGGTNSPLHF. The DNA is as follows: TGTGCCAGCAGTGAAGTGGCAGGGGGCACGAATTCACCCCTCCACTTT.